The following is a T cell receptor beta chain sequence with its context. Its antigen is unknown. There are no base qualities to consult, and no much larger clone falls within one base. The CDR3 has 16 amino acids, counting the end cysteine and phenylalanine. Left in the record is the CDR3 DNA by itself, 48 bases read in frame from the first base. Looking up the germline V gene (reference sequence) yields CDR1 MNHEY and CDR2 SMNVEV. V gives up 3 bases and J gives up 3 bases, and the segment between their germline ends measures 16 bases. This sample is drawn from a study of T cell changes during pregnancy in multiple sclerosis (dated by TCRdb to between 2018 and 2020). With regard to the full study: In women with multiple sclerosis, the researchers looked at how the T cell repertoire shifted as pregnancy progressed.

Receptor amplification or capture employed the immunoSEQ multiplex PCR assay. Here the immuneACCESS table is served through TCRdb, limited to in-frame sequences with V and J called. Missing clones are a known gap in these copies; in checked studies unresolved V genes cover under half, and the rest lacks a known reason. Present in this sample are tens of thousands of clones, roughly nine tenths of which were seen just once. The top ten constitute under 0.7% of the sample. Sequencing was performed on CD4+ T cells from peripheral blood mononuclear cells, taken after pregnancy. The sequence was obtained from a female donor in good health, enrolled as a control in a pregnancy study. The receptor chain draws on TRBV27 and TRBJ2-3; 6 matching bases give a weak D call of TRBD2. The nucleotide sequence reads TGTGCCAGCAGTTTTAGGGGAGGATGGGAAACAGATACGCAGTATTTT. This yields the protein CASSFRGGWETDTQYF.